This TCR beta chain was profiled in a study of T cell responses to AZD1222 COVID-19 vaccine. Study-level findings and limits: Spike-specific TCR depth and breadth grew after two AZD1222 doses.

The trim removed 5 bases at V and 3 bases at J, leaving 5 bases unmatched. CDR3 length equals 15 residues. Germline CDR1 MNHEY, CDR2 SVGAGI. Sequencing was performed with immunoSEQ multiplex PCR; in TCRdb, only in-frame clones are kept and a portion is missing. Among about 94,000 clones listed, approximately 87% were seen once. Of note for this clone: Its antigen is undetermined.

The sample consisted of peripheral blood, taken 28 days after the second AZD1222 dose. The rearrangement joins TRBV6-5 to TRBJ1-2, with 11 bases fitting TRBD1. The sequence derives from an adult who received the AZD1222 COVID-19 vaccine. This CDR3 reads CASSPRTGGHYGYTF. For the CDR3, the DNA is TGTGCCAGCAGTCCCCGGACAGGGGGCCACTATGGCTACACCTTC.